This T cell receptor (beta chain) was recorded in a study of T cells in Graves' hyperthyroidism and ophthalmopathy. Germline-derived CDR1 and CDR2 are DFQATT and SNEGSKA (reference sequence). Trimming left V 6 bases short and J 3 bases short, with 15 bases between. CDR3 length: 13 residues. The hyperthyroidism patients had all been newly diagnosed, and their disease duration was under 2 months. Their ages ranged from 18 to 65 years. RNA transcripts provided the source from which TCR beta CDR3 regions were amplified. Researchers ran a first-round RT-PCR on the TCR CDR3 using the HTBI primer set. TCRdb itself ran the multiplex PCR reads through MiXCR, one entry per CDR3 protein. The sample includes fewer than 800,000 distinct CDR3 sequences, about 17% of them seen just once. This clonotype was counted a few times.

Sequencing input: blood. The genes are TRBV20-1 and TRBJ2-7; no reliable D call. This receptor was obtained from a man between 18 and 35 years old with Graves' hyperthyroidism. CDR3 residues: CSAVLGWNYEQYF. The CDR3 nucleotides read TGCAGTGCCGTACTCGGTTGGAACTACGAGCAGTACTTC.